This T cell receptor (beta chain) is from a study of cytomegalovirus exposure and HLA in healthy donors. Trimming took 1 base from V and 5 from J; bases not matched to a gene: 14. The CDR3 spans 18 residues. Germline loops: CDR1 MGHRA, CDR2 YSYEKL. This clone was counted once. The antigen is undetermined. General study findings and limits: Associated with cytomegalovirus, according to the listing, were some 150 TCR beta chains.

The study ran its PCR with 60 Vbeta and 13 Jbeta primers. Only in-frame clones appear in the TCRdb table, and some are missing; sequencing was by immunoSEQ multiplex PCR. The sample carries roughly 68,000 clones, around 64% recorded once. Sequenced sample: PBMCs. The origin of this receptor is a man aged 40-49 years in good health and CMV-seropositive. The V and J genes are TRBV4-1 and TRBJ2-3; the match to TRBD2 covers 8 bases. In DNA form, the CDR3 reads TGCGCCAGCAGCCAAGTAGCAGTTGCGGGGGGCCTCGGAGATACGCAGTATTTT. Translation gives CASSQVAVAGGLGDTQYF.